This T cell receptor beta chain was identified in a study of neurological immune-mediated disorders. The CDR3 consists of 15 residues. With V trimmed by 4 bases and J by 0 bases, 6 bases remained unmatched. Germline V gene data show CDR1 as ENHRY and CDR2 as SYGVKD. This clonotype was found many times. Every sequencing run produced over 160 million TCR-beta sequences that came from 15-18 subjects. One entry per CDR3 protein, called by TCRdb with MiXCR from the 5' RACE reads. The sample holds roughly 100,000 distinct CDR3 sequences, 3.5% to 4% seen once. The TCR originated in a woman younger than 30 with multiple sclerosis. The source material was PBMCs. The V and J genes are TRBV10-3 and TRBJ2-7; 7 bases match TRBD2. This chain's CDR3 is CAISAGTGGSYEQYF. CDR3 coding DNA: TGTGCCATCAGTGCGGGGACGGGGGGCTCCTACGAGCAGTACTTC.